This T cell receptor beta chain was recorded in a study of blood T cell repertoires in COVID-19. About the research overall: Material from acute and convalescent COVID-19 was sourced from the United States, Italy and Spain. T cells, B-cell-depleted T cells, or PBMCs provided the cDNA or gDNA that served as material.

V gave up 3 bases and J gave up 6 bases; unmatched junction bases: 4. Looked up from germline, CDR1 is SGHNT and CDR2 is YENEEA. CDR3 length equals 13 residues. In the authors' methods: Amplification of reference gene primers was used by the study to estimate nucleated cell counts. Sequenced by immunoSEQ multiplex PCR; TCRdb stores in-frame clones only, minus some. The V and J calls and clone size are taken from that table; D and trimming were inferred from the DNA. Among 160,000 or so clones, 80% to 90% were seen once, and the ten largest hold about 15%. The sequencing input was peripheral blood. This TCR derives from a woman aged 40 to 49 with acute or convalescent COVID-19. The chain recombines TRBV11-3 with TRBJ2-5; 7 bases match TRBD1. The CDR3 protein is CASSFVTGKTQYF. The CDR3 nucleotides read TGTGCCAGCAGCTTTGTGACAGGGAAGACCCAGTACTTC.